A single sample gave rise to the 22 T cell receptor beta chains below, sequenced in a study of shared clonotypes between healthy human individuals. Data came from immunoSEQ multiplex PCR; TCRdb stores just in-frame clones and leaves some out. The repertoire includes 400,000 or so clones, approximately 97% of them detected once, and less than 0.35% sits in the top ten. Sequencing input: memory CD8+ T cells sorted from blood. Subset here: CD45RO+ cells pooled with CCR7-negative TemRA cells. Source of these receptors: a young man in good health.

This chain joins TRBV28 and TRBJ2-7; D perhaps matches TRBD2 (5 bases). The V gene's germline CDR1 is MDHEN and CDR2 SYDVKM. The CDR3 is 15 amino acids. Trimming pared 2 bases from V and 2 bases from J, leaving 13 bases between. Here the CDR3 DNA reads TGTGCCAGCAGTTTAGGTAGCGTCGGGGCCTACGAGCAGTACTTC. Translation gives CASSLGSVGAYEQYF.

This clone was counted once. J is TRBJ2-5 and V is TRBV29-1; either TRBD1 or TRBD2 may supply D (5 bases each). Germline CDR1 reads SQVTM; CDR2 reads ANQGSEA. The CDR3 runs to 13 residues. Deletions cut 4 bases from V and 1 base from J, with 10 bases between. CDR3 coding DNA: TGCAGCGTTGCCCGGGGCACCCAAGAGACCCAGTACTTC. Its translation: CSVARGTQETQYF.

This clone has just one count. This sample includes further DNA sequences coding for the same CDR3. The V and J genes are TRBV27 and TRBJ2-7, with TRBD2 identical over 10 bases. CDR1 and CDR2 from the germline V gene are MNHEY and SMNVEV (reference sequence). V trimming: 5 bases; J trimming: 2 bases; junction bases outside the gene matches: 0. This CDR3 comprises 13 residues. The CDR3 sequence: CASSSGRAYEQYF. The CDR3 nucleotides read TGTGCCAGCAGTAGCGGGAGGGCCTACGAGCAGTACTTC.

The chain couples TRBV28 to TRBJ2-7, with 13 bases that match TRBD2. The germline gives CDR1 MDHEN, CDR2 SYDVKM. The V segment lost 3 bases and the J segment 0 bases; nucleotides outside the gene matches: 8. The CDR3 sequence is 18 residues long. CDR3 in amino acids: CASSFYGLAGALSYEQYF. The CDR3 DNA reads as TGTGCCAGCAGTTTTTACGGACTAGCGGGAGCCCTCTCCTACGAGCAGTACTTC. The whole variable domain, filled in from reference TRBV28 and TRBJ2-7, reads DVKVTQSSRYLVKRTGEKVFLECVQDMDHENMFWYRQDPGLGLRLIYFSYDVKMKEKGDIPEGYSVSREKKERFSLILESASTNQTSMYLCASSFYGLAGALSYEQYFGPGTRLTVT.

The chain couples TRBV9 to TRBJ2-7; TRBD2 matches 10 bases. Germline V lookup: CDR1 SGDLS, CDR2 YYNGEE. The CDR3 runs to 15 residues. The ends lost 0 bases at V and 4 bases at J; junction bases unmatched: 4. CDR3 amino acids: CASSVESSGRYEQYF. In DNA form, the CDR3 reads TGTGCCAGCAGCGTAGAATCTAGCGGGAGATACGAGCAGTACTTC.

J is TRBJ1-5 and V is TRBV6-5; D is undetermined. Germline V gene sequence: CDR1 MNHEY, CDR2 SVGAGI. This CDR3 spans 14 amino acids. The V gene lost 5 bases and the J gene lost 4 bases, with 12 bases spanning the gap. DNA of the CDR3: TGTGCCAGCAGTCTAACATCGAGGAATCAGCCCCAGCATTTT. The encoded protein is CASSLTSRNQPQHF.

The CDR3 nucleotides read TGTGCCAGCAGCCGCATTAGCGAAAATGAGCAGTTCTTC. It encodes CASSRISENEQFF. This chain joins TRBV6-6 and TRBJ2-1; D is possibly TRBD2 (5 bases). CDR1 is MNHNY, CDR2 SVGAGI, per germline (reference sequence). This CDR3 spans 13 amino acids. V was shortened by 6 bases and J by 7 bases, with 13 bases between the two germline ends.

The V call is TRBV19, the J call TRBJ1-5, with a possible D match to TRBD1 (5 bases). The ends were cut back, 5 bases at V and 8 bases at J, with 13 bases in the middle. The CDR3 is made up of 13 amino acids. The germline V gene encodes CDR1 LNHDA and CDR2 SQIVND (reference sequence). CDR3 DNA: TGTGCCAGTAGTTACTTACAGGTGGAGCCCCAGCATTTT. Residues: CASSYLQVEPQHF.

CDR3 protein: CASSGRDGYEQYF. In nucleotides, the CDR3 is TGTGCCAGCAGTGGCCGGGACGGATACGAGCAGTACTTC. The rearrangement joins TRBV6-5 to TRBJ2-7, with D perhaps TRBD1 or TRBD2 (5 bases each). Trimming removed 5 bases from V and 4 bases from J, with 12 bases in between. CDR3 length equals 13 residues. Germline V gene sequence: CDR1 MNHEY, CDR2 SVGAGI.

This clone was found once. The CDR3 protein is CASSAGQLNTEAFF. CDR3 nucleotides: TGTGCCAGCAGCGCAGGACAGCTGAACACTGAAGCTTTCTTT. The chain recombines TRBV9 with TRBJ1-1; weak D call: TRBD1 (6 bases). There are 14 residues in the CDR3. Trimming stripped 3 bases from V and 0 bases from J, with 9 bases between. The germline V gene encodes CDR1 SGDLS and CDR2 YYNGEE.

This chain links TRBV7-6 with TRBJ2-1, with TRBD2 matching 7 bases. V trimming: 0 bases; J trimming: 10 bases; junction bases outside the gene matches: 0. Per germline, CDR1 SGHVS and CDR2 FNYEAQ. The CDR3 loop spans 12 amino acids. The CDR3 sequence: CASSLAREEQFF. Here the CDR3 DNA reads TGTGCCAGCAGCTTAGCGCGGGAGGAGCAGTTCTTC.

The CDR3, as DNA: TGTGCCAGCAGCGTCGGGACAGGGACTAGCACAGATACGCAGTATTTT. The encoded protein is CASSVGTGTSTDTQYF. The V gene is TRBV9, the J gene TRBJ2-3; 9 nucleotides agree with TRBD1. The CDR3 has 16 residues. V shed 2 bases and J 0 bases; nucleotides not matched to a gene: 4. CDR1 is SGDLS and CDR2 is YYNGEE in the germline V gene.

The chain has TRBV7-2 and TRBJ1-2; D remains ambiguous. Germline V gives CDR1 SGHTA, CDR2 FQGNSA. Trimming pared 4 bases from V and 6 bases from J, leaving 6 bases between. The CDR3 sequence is 11 residues long. CDR3 DNA sequence: TGTGCCAGCAGCTCACTCGATGGCTACACCTTC. The encoded protein is CASSSLDGYTF.

J is TRBJ2-1 and V is TRBV28; a possible D gene is TRBD2 (6 bases). Germline lookup yields CDR1 MDHEN and CDR2 SYDVKM. The CDR3 sequence is 15 residues long. Trimming removed 5 bases from V and 4 bases from J, with 15 bases in between. This CDR3 reads CASSTGLAPYNEQFF. CDR3 bases: TGTGCCAGCAGTACCGGGCTAGCGCCTTACAATGAGCAGTTCTTC. The full variable domain, completed using reference TRBV28 and TRBJ2-1, is DVKVTQSSRYLVKRTGEKVFLECVQDMDHENMFWYRQDPGLGLRLIYFSYDVKMKEKGDIPEGYSVSREKKERFSLILESASTNQTSMYLCASSTGLAPYNEQFFGPGTRLTVL.

The chain carries TRBV5-1 and TRBJ1-2; TRBD1 is a possible D gene (5 bases). The CDR3 has 14 residues. V dropped 0 bases and J dropped 3 bases, with 9 bases sitting between them. Germline V gives CDR1 SGHRS, CDR2 YFSETQ. The CDR3 bases are TGCGCCAGCAGCTTGGATCAGGGACACTATGGCTACACCTTC. Translating it yields CASSLDQGHYGYTF.

The chain couples TRBV4-2 to TRBJ2-7; no definite D call. CDR3 length equals 15 residues. V was pared by 0 bases and J by 4 bases, with 13 bases between. CDR1 LGHNA and CDR2 YNFKEQ come from the germline V gene. CDR3 loop: CASSQDLRGLYEQYF. CDR3 sequence (DNA): TGTGCCAGCAGCCAAGATCTAAGAGGTCTGTACGAGCAGTACTTC.

The chain recombines TRBV30 with TRBJ2-1; TRBD2 is a possible D gene (6 bases). V was trimmed by 7 bases and J by 9 bases, leaving 19 bases between them. Germline loops: CDR1 GTSNPN, CDR2 SVGIG (reference sequence). This CDR3 contains 13 residues. DNA for the CDR3: TGTGCCTTTAGCGGTAGACCCCCTGGTGAGCAGTTCTTC. Amino acid sequence: CAFSGRPPGEQFF.

This clone was detected once. V is TRBV5-4 and J is TRBJ1-1; D is possibly TRBD1 (5 bases). The ends were cut back, 0 bases at V and 4 bases at J, with 10 bases in the middle. The CDR3 contains 14 residues. Germline V lookup: CDR1 SGHNT, CDR2 YYREEE (reference sequence). The DNA of the CDR3 is TGTGCCAGCAGCTTGGGGGGCGCAGGCACTGAAGCTTTCTTT. Amino acids: CASSLGGAGTEAFF.

This CDR3 reads CASSYVGGRSSYEQYF. DNA of the CDR3: TGTGCCAGCAGTTACGTCGGGGGGAGGAGCTCCTACGAGCAGTACTTC. The chain couples TRBV6-5 to TRBJ2-7; the match to TRBD2 covers 7 bases. The V gene end was trimmed by 2 bases and the J gene end by 0 bases; junction bases not matched to a gene: 7. Germline CDR1 is MNHEY and CDR2 is SVGAGI. CDR3 length: 16 residues.

The chain combines TRBV28 with TRBJ2-7, with a tentative D call TRBD2 (5 bases). Germline CDR1 and CDR2: MDHEN and SYDVKM. This CDR3 region has 13 residues. V was trimmed by 6 bases and J by 3 bases, leaving 12 bases between them. CDR3 loop: CASRGRAHYEQYF. The DNA of the CDR3 is TGTGCCAGCAGAGGGCGGGCTCACTACGAGCAGTACTTC.

V gene TRBV5-4 combines with J gene TRBJ1-2; D gene ambiguous. The V end was cut by 2 bases, the J end by 2 bases, with 13 bases between. Germline V lookup: CDR1 SGHNT, CDR2 YYREEE (reference sequence). The CDR3 sequence is 15 residues long. The CDR3 sequence: CASSFYNSRNYGYTF. In DNA, the CDR3 is TGTGCCAGCAGCTTTTATAACAGCAGGAACTATGGCTACACCTTC. The complete variable domain, with remaining parts taken from reference TRBV5-4 and TRBJ1-2, reads ETGVTQSPTHLIKTRGQQVTLRCSSQSGHNTVSWYQQALGQGPQFIFQYYREEENGRGNFPPRFSGLQFPNYSSELNVNALELDDSALYLCASSFYNSRNYGYTFGSGTRLTVV.

This clone appeared a single time. The genes are TRBV19 and TRBJ1-2; D may be TRBD1 (6 bases). CDR3 size: 13 residues. Germline lookup yields CDR1 LNHDA and CDR2 SQIVND (reference sequence). V dropped 6 bases and J dropped 6 bases, with 14 bases sitting between them. The CDR3: CASRPGTRNGYTF. DNA of the CDR3: TGTGCCAGTAGACCCGGGACAAGGAATGGCTACACCTTC.